This is a list of T cell receptor beta chains from one sample in a study of T cells in Graves' hyperthyroidism and ophthalmopathy. TCRdb processed the multiplex PCR reads anew with MiXCR; each CDR3 protein has one entry. The table has around 350,000 distinct CDR3 sequences, 15% to 19% seen once; the top ten hold around 30%. Input material: blood. The receptor source for this set is a young woman with Graves' hyperthyroidism that later progressed to Graves' ophthalmopathy. Each CDR3 is given with its conserved first and last residue. Fields, in order: J gene, V gene, D gene, clone size, CDR3 DNA, CDR3 protein. The D gene is left open where the match is weak. Not every row has a clone size; where given, it reads once, few, many or a size class.

j_call: TRBJ2-3; v_call: TRBV13; d_call: -; clone_size: many; cdr3_nt: TGTGCCAGCCAGTGGACAGATACGCAGTATTTT; cdr3_aa: CASQWTDTQYF
j_call: TRBJ1-2; v_call: TRBV7-9; d_call: -; clone_size: many; cdr3_nt: TGTGCCAGCAGCTCCCGCTATGGCTACACCTTC; cdr3_aa: CASSSRYGYTF
j_call: TRBJ2-7; v_call: TRBV7-9; d_call: -; clone_size: -; cdr3_nt: TGTGCCAGCAGCTTAGAACCTACAGGGTATGGCTACGAGCAGTACTTC; cdr3_aa: CASSLEPTGYGYEQYF
j_call: TRBJ2-2; v_call: TRBV5-1; d_call: -; clone_size: few; cdr3_nt: TGCGCCAGCAGCTTGACTCAGAACACCGGGGAGCTGTTTTTT; cdr3_aa: CASSLTQNTGELFF
j_call: TRBJ2-5; v_call: TRBV25-1; d_call: TRBD2; clone_size: -; cdr3_nt: TGTGCCAGCAGTGAAAGGCGGCTAGCGGGAGTAGAGACCCAGTACTTC; cdr3_aa: CASSERRLAGVETQYF
j_call: TRBJ1-2; v_call: TRBV10-3; d_call: -; clone_size: few; cdr3_nt: TGTGCCATCAGTGAGTTGGCCCTTCAGGACTATGGCTACACCTTC; cdr3_aa: CAISELALQDYGYTF
j_call: TRBJ2-1; v_call: TRBV20-1; d_call: -; clone_size: few; cdr3_nt: TGCAGTGCTAGGGGGCAGTTGTCCTACAATGAGCAGTTCTTC; cdr3_aa: CSARGQLSYNEQFF
j_call: TRBJ2-5; v_call: TRBV5-1; d_call: -; clone_size: many; cdr3_nt: TGCGCCAGCGGACGGACACAAGAGACCCAGTACTTC; cdr3_aa: CASGRTQETQYF
j_call: TRBJ2-7; v_call: TRBV28; d_call: TRBD2; clone_size: many; cdr3_nt: TGTGCCAGCAGAAGCGGCGGGAGAGGCTACGAGCAGTACTTC; cdr3_aa: CASRSGGRGYEQYF
j_call: TRBJ2-7; v_call: TRBV3-1; d_call: -; clone_size: many; cdr3_nt: TGTGCCAGCAGCCACTACGACAGGCAGGGCGAGCAGTACTTC; cdr3_aa: CASSHYDRQGEQYF
j_call: TRBJ2-2; v_call: TRBV5-1; d_call: TRBD2; clone_size: many; cdr3_nt: TGCGCCAGCAGCTTGGGACTAGCGAATACGAACACCGGGGAGCTGTTTTTT; cdr3_aa: CASSLGLANTNTGELFF